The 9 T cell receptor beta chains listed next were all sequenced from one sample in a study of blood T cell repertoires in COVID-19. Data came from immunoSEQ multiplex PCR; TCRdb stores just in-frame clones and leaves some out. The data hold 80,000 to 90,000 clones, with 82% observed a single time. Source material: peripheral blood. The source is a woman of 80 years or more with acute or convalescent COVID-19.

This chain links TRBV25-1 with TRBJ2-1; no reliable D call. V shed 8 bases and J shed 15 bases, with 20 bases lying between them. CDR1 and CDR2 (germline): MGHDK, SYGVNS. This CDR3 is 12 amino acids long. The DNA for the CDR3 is TGTGCCAGCTCTACAGTGAACAGCCTAATGTTCTTC. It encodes CASSTVNSLMFF.

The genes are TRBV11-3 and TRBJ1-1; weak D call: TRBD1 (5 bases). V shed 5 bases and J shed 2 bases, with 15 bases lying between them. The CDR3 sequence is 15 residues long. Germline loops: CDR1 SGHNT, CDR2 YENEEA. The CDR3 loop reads CASSGRRGLNTEAFF. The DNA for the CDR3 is TGTGCCAGCAGCGGACGGAGGGGCCTAAACACTGAAGCTTTCTTT.

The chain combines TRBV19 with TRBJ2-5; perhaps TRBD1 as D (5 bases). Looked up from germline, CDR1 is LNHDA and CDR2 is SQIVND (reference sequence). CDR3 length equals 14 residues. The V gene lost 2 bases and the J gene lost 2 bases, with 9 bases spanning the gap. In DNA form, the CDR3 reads TGTGCCAGTAGTATAAGGGCAGGGCAAGAGACCCAGTACTTC. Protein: CASSIRAGQETQYF.

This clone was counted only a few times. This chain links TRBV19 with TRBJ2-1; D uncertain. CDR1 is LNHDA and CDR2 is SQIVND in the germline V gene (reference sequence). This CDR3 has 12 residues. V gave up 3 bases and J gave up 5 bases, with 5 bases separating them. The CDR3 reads CASSMQDNEQFF. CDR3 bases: TGTGCCAGTAGTATGCAGGACAATGAGCAGTTCTTC.

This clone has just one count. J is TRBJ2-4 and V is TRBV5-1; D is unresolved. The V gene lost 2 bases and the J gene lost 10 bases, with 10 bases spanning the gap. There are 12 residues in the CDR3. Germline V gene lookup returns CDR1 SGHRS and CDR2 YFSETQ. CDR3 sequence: CASSLDSSIQYF. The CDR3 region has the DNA TGCGCCAGCAGCTTAGACTCTTCTATTCAGTACTTC.

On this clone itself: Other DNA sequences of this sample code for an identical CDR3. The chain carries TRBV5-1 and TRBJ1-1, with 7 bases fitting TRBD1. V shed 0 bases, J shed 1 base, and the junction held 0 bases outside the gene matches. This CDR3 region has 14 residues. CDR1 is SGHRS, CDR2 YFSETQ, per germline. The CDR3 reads CASSLDRGNTEAFF. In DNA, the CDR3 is TGCGCCAGCAGCTTGGACAGGGGGAACACTGAAGCTTTCTTT.

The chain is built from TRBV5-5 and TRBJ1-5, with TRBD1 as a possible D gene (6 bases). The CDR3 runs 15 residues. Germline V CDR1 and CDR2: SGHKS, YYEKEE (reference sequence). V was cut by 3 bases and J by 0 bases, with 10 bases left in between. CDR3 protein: CASSSQGFSNQPQHF. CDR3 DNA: TGTGCCAGCAGCTCCCAGGGGTTTAGCAATCAGCCCCAGCATTTT.

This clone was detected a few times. Here the CDR3 DNA reads TGTGCCAGCAGCTTACCGGGGATCTCTGGGGCCAACGTCCTGACTTTC. Translated, it gives CASSLPGISGANVLTF. The chain links TRBV7-8 to TRBJ2-6; possible D gene TRBD2, 5 bases. Trimming took off 2 bases at V and 0 bases at J, with 8 bases between the two ends. CDR3 size: 16 residues. Germline V gene data show CDR1 as SGHVS and CDR2 as FQNEAQ.

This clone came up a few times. The CDR3 is CASRDRDGTEAFF. CDR3 sequence (DNA): TGTGCCAGCAGGGACAGGGATGGCACTGAAGCTTTCTTT. The V gene is TRBV2, the J gene TRBJ1-1, with 8 bases that match TRBD1. The germline V gene encodes CDR1 SNHLY and CDR2 FYNNEI. The CDR3 spans 13 residues. After removal of 6 bases from V and 4 bases from J, the junction contained 4 bases not matched to a gene.